This T cell receptor (beta chain) was observed in a study of OX40 agonist ivuxolimab in advanced cancers. Turning to the study itself: Patients were given ivuxolimab, an antibody that agonizes OX40 (CD134). Therapy given before enrollment (anti-PD-1, anti-PD-L1 or anti-CTLA-4) was allowed, and 40% to 45% had some. Patients achieving partial responses numbered three: one hepatocellular carcinoma case and two cutaneous melanoma cases.

CDR3 length equals 12 residues. Trimming pared 8 bases from V and 2 bases from J, leaving 9 bases between. CDR1 and CDR2 (germline): SNHLY, FYNNEI. Produced via immunoSEQ multiplex PCR; TCRdb's table is partial and in-frame only. This sample has 100,000 to 150,000 clones, with 90% found just once. The sequencing here drew on CD4+ or CD8+ T cells sorted from blood, taken in a trial of the OX40 agonist ivuxolimab. The receptor's source is an adult with an advanced solid tumor such as melanoma, head and neck, liver or kidney cancer. This rearrangement joins TRBV2 to TRBJ2-5; D unresolved. For the CDR3, the DNA is TGTGCCAGCGTGAGATCGCAAGAGACCCAGTACTTC. Encoded protein: CASVRSQETQYF.